This T cell receptor (beta chain) is from a study of Ad26.COV2.S vaccination and SARS-CoV-2 variants. Looked up from germline, CDR1 is MGHRA and CDR2 is YSYEKL. Trimming took 5 bases from V and 5 from J; bases not matched to a gene: 6. The CDR3 totals 14 residues. The assay was immunoSEQ multiplex PCR, and TCRdb's table has in-frame clones only and misses some. The sample includes roughly 350,000 clones, around 89% of them seen just once. Treatment defined: 19 received Ad26.COV2.S at low or high dose, single or two shots; about 5 received placebo; per-sample allocation not given. Samples were taken on day 63 after the first vaccine or placebo injection.

The clonotype comes from a person between 18 and 60 years old who received the Ad26.COV2.S COVID-19 vaccine or a placebo. Specimen: peripheral blood, collected in a trial of Ad26.COV2.S vaccine versus placebo. The V and J genes are TRBV4-1 and TRBJ1-5; TRBD1 agrees at 7 bases. CDR3 coding DNA: TGCGCCAGCAGCTCGGGACAGAGCTATCAGCCCCAGCATTTT. It codes for CASSSGQSYQPQHF.